Here is one T cell receptor (beta chain) with its context. This CDR3 is built from 13 residues. With 8 bases clipped from V and 3 bases from J, the junction kept 5 bases outside the gene matches. Germline V lookup: CDR1 SGHTA, CDR2 FQGTGA. This record belongs to a study of neoadjuvant anti-PD-1 for oral cavity cancer. In the study overall: Patients without progression received a fourth nivolumab dose around day 43, then surgical resection on days 50-56.

Time point in this sample: after neoadjuvant nivolumab, at surgical resection. Patients had HPV-negative, locally advanced oral cavity squamous cell carcinoma. Sequenced by immunoSEQ multiplex PCR; TCRdb stores in-frame clones only, minus some. The repertoire holds about 13,000 clones, with roughly 70% as singletons. This sequence originates from a person aged 35-80 years with oral cavity squamous cell carcinoma. The genes are TRBV7-3 and TRBJ2-5, with 8 bases fitting TRBD1. The source material was PBMCs, sampled after nivolumab (anti-PD-1) treatment. CDR3: CASARGHEETQYF. DNA for the CDR3: TGTGCCAGCGCCAGGGGGCATGAAGAGACCCAGTACTTC.